A selection of T cell receptor beta chains follows, all from one sample in a study of blood T cell repertoires in COVID-19. Only in-frame clones appear in the TCRdb table, and some are missing; sequencing was by immunoSEQ multiplex PCR. The data hold fewer than 250,000 clones, with about 82% observed a single time. Specimen: PBMCs or T cells enriched from blood (not recorded which). The origin of the receptors is a woman aged 45-65 years who had recovered from COVID-19. Each CDR3 is given with its conserved first and last residue. Fields, in order: CDR3 DNA, CDR3 protein, D gene, J gene, clone size, V gene. D genes are given only for firm matches. Not all rows give a size; the values are once, few, many and, for expanded clones, a class.

DNA: TGTGCCAGCACCCTCTCACCGGTTTTCACAGATACGCAGTATTTT
CDR3: CASTLSPVFTDTQYF
D: .
J: TRBJ2-3
size: .
V: TRBV19

DNA: TGTGCCAGCAGTCCCAGGGGGAACCCATATGGCTACACCTTC
CDR3: CASSPRGNPYGYTF
D: TRBD1
J: TRBJ1-2
size: .
V: TRBV6-5

DNA: TGTGCCAGCAGCCTGGACAGGGGAAGTAGCTATGGCTACACCTTC
CDR3: CASSLDRGSSYGYTF
D: TRBD1
J: TRBJ1-2
size: once
V: TRBV27

DNA: TGTGCCTGGAATAGACAGGGGGCGTGGGTCACTGAAGCTTTCTTT
CDR3: CAWNRQGAWVTEAFF
D: TRBD1
J: TRBJ1-1
size: .
V: TRBV30

DNA: TGTGCCAGCAGCAAAGCCCCAGGGTACGTTTATGGCTACACCTTC
CDR3: CASSKAPGYVYGYTF
D: .
J: TRBJ1-2
size: once
V: TRBV21-1

DNA: TGTGCCAGCATAGGTAGCGGGAGGGCCGGGATCTACGAGCAGTACTTC
CDR3: CASIGSGRAGIYEQYF
D: TRBD2
J: TRBJ2-7
size: .
V: TRBV2

DNA: TGTGCCAGCAGCCCGGGCGGGTCGGAGACCCAGTACTTC
CDR3: CASSPGGSETQYF
D: .
J: TRBJ2-5
size: .
V: TRBV7-3

DNA: TGTGCCAGCTCCCAGACCACTAGCCCCAATCAGCCCCAGCATTTT
CDR3: CASSQTTSPNQPQHF
D: .
J: TRBJ1-5
size: .
V: TRBV18

DNA: TGTGCCAGCAGCGCCCGAGGGACAGGGAGCACTGAAGCTTTCTTT
CDR3: CASSARGTGSTEAFF
D: TRBD1
J: TRBJ1-1
size: .
V: TRBV9

DNA: TGTGCCAGCAGTTCCGCAGGGGGCTCTGGGGCCAACGTCCTGACTTTC
CDR3: CASSSAGGSGANVLTF
D: TRBD1
J: TRBJ2-6
size: .
V: TRBV28

DNA: TGTGCCAGCAGCTTGGGAGGGAGGAGGGCTGACACCTTC
CDR3: CASSLGGRRADTF
D: .
J: TRBJ1-2
size: once
V: TRBV5-4

DNA: TGTGCCAGCAGCTTAAGCGCCCAGTTTTCACCCCTCCACTTT
CDR3: CASSLSAQFSPLHF
D: .
J: TRBJ1-6
size: .
V: TRBV7-9

DNA: TGCAGCGTTACCGGGACATCCGAGCAGTACTTC
CDR3: CSVTGTSEQYF
D: .
J: TRBJ2-7
size: .
V: TRBV29-1

DNA: TGTGCCAGCTCATTGACTAGCGGGGGTCAAGAGACCCAGTACTTC
CDR3: CASSLTSGGQETQYF
D: TRBD2
J: TRBJ2-5
size: .
V: TRBV18

DNA: TGTGCCAGCAGCTCCAGGACAGGGGAAACACGAGAGGCAGATACGCAGTATTTT
CDR3: CASSSRTGETREADTQYF
D: TRBD1
J: TRBJ2-3
size: .
V: TRBV13

DNA: TGTGCCAGCAGCCCACGAGAGAGGGCAAGGGGAAACACCATATATTTT
CDR3: CASSPRERARGNTIYF
D: .
J: TRBJ1-3
size: .
V: TRBV9

DNA: TGTGCCAGCAGCCTCCAACCCCTAGAGGACCAAGAGACCCAGTACTTC
CDR3: CASSLQPLEDQETQYF
D: .
J: TRBJ2-5
size: .
V: TRBV3-1/TRBV3-2

DNA: TGTGCCAGCTCAGCTAACAGGGAGGGGATCGGTCAGCCCCAGCATTTT
CDR3: CASSANREGIGQPQHF
D: .
J: TRBJ1-5
size: .
V: TRBV18

DNA: TGTGCCAGCAGCTTAGCGCCAGATCCAGGGGAGCCCCAGCATTTT
CDR3: CASSLAPDPGEPQHF
D: .
J: TRBJ1-5
size: few
V: TRBV7-2

DNA: TGTGCCAGCAGTTTATTAGGGGGGGCGCAGGGCTACACCTTC
CDR3: CASSLLGGAQGYTF
D: .
J: TRBJ1-2
size: once
V: TRBV28

DNA: TGTGCCATTCGGGGAGGAAGCAATCAGCCCCAGCATTTT
CDR3: CAIRGGSNQPQHF
D: .
J: TRBJ1-5
size: .
V: TRBV19

DNA: TGTGCCAGCAGCTTAGATGGGGCAAAGTACGAGCAGTACTTC
CDR3: CASSLDGAKYEQYF
D: .
J: TRBJ2-7
size: .
V: TRBV11-3

DNA: TGCACCAGCAGCCCAGGGGGCCTCTCCTACGAGCAGTACTTC
CDR3: CTSSPGGLSYEQYF
D: .
J: TRBJ2-7
size: .
V: TRBV1

DNA: TGTGCCACCATGGGGCGTAGCTCCTACGAGCAGTACTTC
CDR3: CATMGRSSYEQYF
D: .
J: TRBJ2-7
size: .
V: TRBV12-3/TRBV12-4

DNA: TGTGCAAGTCGCTTAGCTATGAGGTCACCGTACGAGACCCAGTACTTC
CDR3: CASRLAMRSPYETQYF
D: .
J: TRBJ2-5
size: once
V: TRBV12-2

DNA: TGCGCCAGCAGCTTGGCCTCGAATACTGAAGAGACCCAGTACTTC
CDR3: CASSLASNTEETQYF
D: .
J: TRBJ2-5
size: .
V: TRBV5-1

DNA: TGTGCCAGCAGCCAATCAAGCAGGGGAGATGGGGCCAACGTCCTGACTTTC
CDR3: CASSQSSRGDGANVLTF
D: .
J: TRBJ2-6
size: .
V: TRBV4-2